These 19 T cell receptor beta chains were sequenced from one sample in a study of blood T cell repertoires in COVID-19. TCRdb's copy holds only in-frame clones and misses some; the assay was immunoSEQ multiplex PCR. The data hold around 210,000 clones, with almost 85% observed a single time. Source material: peripheral blood. The receptors stem from a middle-aged man with COVID-19, enrolled during active disease.

The V gene is TRBV9, the J gene TRBJ2-2, with no clear D. Trimming took 2 bases from V and 2 from J, leaving 13 bases between them. Germline lookup yields CDR1 SGDLS and CDR2 YYNGEE. This CDR3 is built from 16 residues. The CDR3 DNA reads TGTGCCAGCAGCGTGCCGGAGAGATTTAACACCGGGGAGCTGTTTTTT. Translated, it gives CASSVPERFNTGELFF. Together with reference TRBV9 and TRBJ2-2, the CDR3 gives the full variable domain: DSGVTQTPKHLITATGQRVTLRCSPRSGDLSVYWYQQSLDQGLQFLIQYYNGEERAKGNILERFSAQQFPDLHSELNLSSLELGDSALYFCASSVPERFNTGELFFGEGSRLTVL.

The chain recombines TRBV19 with TRBJ1-1, with 7 bases aligning to TRBD1. V lost 1 base, J lost 7 bases, and 6 bases stayed unmatched. CDR1 is LNHDA and CDR2 is SQIVND in the germline V gene (reference sequence). The CDR3 spans 14 residues. For the CDR3, the DNA is TGTGCCAGTAGTATAGGTAGGGGGCTTAGTGAAGCTTTCTTT. Its protein product is CASSIGRGLSEAFF.

J is TRBJ1-3 and V is TRBV5-4; D unresolved. The germline CDR1 and CDR2 sequences are SGHNT and YYREEE (reference sequence). Trimming pared 10 bases from V and 4 bases from J, leaving 18 bases between. The CDR3 has 14 amino acids. The CDR3 sequence: CAGQMAEDGNTIYF. The CDR3 DNA is TGTGCCGGTCAGATGGCGGAAGACGGAAACACCATATATTTT. The variable domain in full, with the rest retrieved from reference TRBV5-4 and TRBJ1-3, is ETGVTQSPTHLIKTRGQQVTLRCSSQSGHNTVSWYQQALGQGPQFIFQYYREEENGRGNFPPRFSGLQFPNYSSELNVNALELDDSALYLCAGQMAEDGNTIYFGEGSWLTVV.

V usage is TRBV13 and J usage is TRBJ2-3; the D gene is possibly TRBD2 (6 bases). Germline-derived CDR1 and CDR2 are PRHDT and FYEKMQ (reference sequence). With 3 bases removed from V and 4 bases from J, the gap between germline ends came to 14 bases. The CDR3 has 15 residues. Written as DNA, the CDR3 is TGTGCCAGCAGCTTTAGTCCGCGGGGTTCAGATACGCAGTATTTT. This sequence encodes CASSFSPRGSDTQYF.

This chain joins TRBV30 and TRBJ1-3; D unclear. The CDR3 is 16 residues long. The germline V and J ends were trimmed by 3 bases and 0 bases, with 15 bases remaining between them. Germline-derived CDR1 and CDR2 are GTSNPN and SVGIG (reference sequence). CDR3 in DNA: TGTGCCTGGAGCCCGATGCTAACCCACTCTGGAAACACCATATATTTT. Translation gives CAWSPMLTHSGNTIYF.

The chain combines TRBV19 with TRBJ1-2; 7 bases agree with TRBD1. V lost 5 bases to trimming and J lost 6 bases; unmatched junction nucleotides: 3. CDR1 and CDR2 (germline): LNHDA, SQIVND (reference sequence). This CDR3 is 12 amino acids long. For the CDR3, the DNA is TGTGCCAGTAGTTCGGGACAGCATGGCTACACCTTC. Translation gives CASSSGQHGYTF.

The rearrangement uses TRBV5-5 and TRBJ2-7; D is perhaps TRBD2 (5 bases). CDR3 length: 15 amino acids. Germline V CDR1 and CDR2: SGHKS, YYEKEE (reference sequence). V gave up 6 bases and J gave up 4 bases, with 20 bases separating them. The CDR3 nucleotides read TGTGCCAGCATATCAACTTCCCGGGGTCGGTACGAGCAGTACTTC. It encodes CASISTSRGRYEQYF.

This clone showed up just once. This CDR3 is CASSSGTGGMELFF. CDR3 sequence (DNA): TGCGCCAGCAGCTCCGGGACAGGGGGCATGGAGCTGTTTTTT. The V and J genes are TRBV5-1 and TRBJ2-2, with 12 bases matching TRBD1. The CDR3 is 14 residues long. Germline CDR1 reads SGHRS; CDR2 reads YFSETQ. The V segment lost 3 bases and the J segment 10 bases; nucleotides outside the gene matches: 4.

V is TRBV5-6 and J is TRBJ1-4; TRBD1 agrees at 7 bases. CDR3 size: 16 residues. Trimming cost V 0 bases and J 4 bases; bases outside gene matches: 6. Germline CDR1 reads SGHDT; CDR2 reads YYEEEE. The CDR3 region has the DNA TGTGCCAGCAGCTTGGCTTCCGGGACAGTTAATGAAAAACTGTTTTTT. Its translation: CASSLASGTVNEKLFF.

The CDR3 DNA reads TGTGCCAGCAGCTTGGTTCCGGGACAAGGGAACTATGGCTACACCTTC. It specifies CASSLVPGQGNYGYTF. V and J are TRBV5-5 and TRBJ1-2; possible D gene TRBD1, 6 bases. The CDR3 extends over 16 amino acids. Trimming left V 0 bases short and J 2 bases short, with 14 bases between. Germline lookup yields CDR1 SGHKS and CDR2 YYEKEE (reference sequence).

The rearrangement links TRBV27 to TRBJ2-5; D uncertain. Germline V gene lookup returns CDR1 MNHEY and CDR2 SMNVEV (reference sequence). V shed 3 bases and J shed 4 bases, with 6 bases lying between them. The CDR3 contains 12 residues. The CDR3 protein is CASSFFRETQYF. CDR3 sequence (DNA): TGTGCCAGCAGTTTCTTCCGAGAGACCCAGTACTTC.

In regard to this clone: The same CDR3 arises from other DNA sequences in this sample as well. The V call is TRBV9, the J call TRBJ2-5; TRBD2 is a possible D gene (6 bases). From germline, CDR1 is SGDLS and CDR2 YYNGEE. V dropped 0 bases and J dropped 0 bases, with 6 bases sitting between them. CDR3 length equals 14 residues. This CDR3 reads CASSVGGNQETQYF. DNA of the CDR3: TGTGCCAGCAGCGTAGGCGGGAACCAAGAGACCCAGTACTTC. Combining the CDR3 with reference TRBV9 and TRBJ2-5 gives the whole variable domain DSGVTQTPKHLITATGQRVTLRCSPRSGDLSVYWYQQSLDQGLQFLIQYYNGEERAKGNILERFSAQQFPDLHSELNLSSLELGDSALYFCASSVGGNQETQYFGPGTRLLVL.

V and J are TRBV5-1 and TRBJ1-1; unclear D gene. The V end lost 4 bases, the J end lost 1 base, and 11 bases lay between the germline ends. The CDR3 totals 14 residues. Looked up from germline, CDR1 is SGHRS and CDR2 is YFSETQ. In DNA, the CDR3 is TGCGCCAGCAGCGTGGATGTGAGGAACACTGAAGCTTTCTTT. It translates to CASSVDVRNTEAFF.

V gene TRBV7-3 combines with J gene TRBJ2-7, with TRBD1 as a possible D gene (5 bases). V was trimmed by 0 bases and J by 5 bases, leaving 11 bases between them. This CDR3 is 14 amino acids long. CDR1 is SGHTA and CDR2 is FQGTGA in the germline V gene. CDR3 DNA sequence: TGTGCCAGCAGCTTAACCTCAGGGCGCCACGAGCAGTACTTC. Protein sequence: CASSLTSGRHEQYF.

This clone was seen a handful of times. The J gene is TRBJ2-5, the V gene TRBV6-5; perhaps TRBD1 as D (6 bases). The germline CDR1 and CDR2 sequences are MNHEY and SVGAGI. CDR3 length equals 15 residues. The ends were cut back, 7 bases at V and 1 base at J, with 16 bases in the middle. CDR3 nucleotide sequence: TGTGCCAGCACCGAAACTAGGACAGCCCAAGAGACCCAGTACTTC. Translation: CASTETRTAQETQYF.

The chain carries TRBV9 and TRBJ1-4; TRBD1 aligns across 11 bases. This CDR3 has 18 residues. Unmatched junction bases numbered 7, after V lost 3 bases and J lost 0 bases. Germline lookup yields CDR1 SGDLS and CDR2 YYNGEE. CDR3 nucleotides: TGTGCCAGCAGCGGTGGGTGGGGACAGGGGGCAACTAATGAAAAACTGTTTTTT. Translating gives CASSGGWGQGATNEKLFF.

The chain employs TRBV6-2 or TRBV6-3 and TRBJ2-7, with D possibly being TRBD1 (6 bases). Germline V gene lookup returns CDR1 MNHEY and CDR2 SVGEGT. Trimming removed 6 bases from V and 6 bases from J, with 12 bases in between. The CDR3 is made up of 12 amino acids. The chain's CDR3 is CASSLQGAEQYF. DNA of the CDR3: TGTGCCAGCAGCTTACAGGGAGCCGAGCAGTACTTC.

The chain combines TRBV3-1 (or the pseudogene TRBV3-2) with TRBJ1-3; 7 nucleotides align to TRBD1. The CDR3 has 15 residues. Germline V gene data show CDR1 as LGHDT and CDR2 as YNNKEL (reference sequence). J was trimmed by 5 bases and V by 2 bases; bases with no gene match: 6. CDR3 DNA: TGTGCCAGCAGCCAATTCAGGACAGGCAGAAACACCATATATTTT. Encoded protein: CASSQFRTGRNTIYF.

This clone was picked up one time. The rearrangement uses TRBV4-2 and TRBJ2-5, with TRBD1 matching over 7 bases. Germline V gives CDR1 LGHNA, CDR2 YNFKEQ. There are 16 residues in the CDR3. J was trimmed by 0 bases and V by 4 bases; bases with no gene match: 8. CDR3 protein: CASSRNTGAHQETQYF. CDR3 bases: TGTGCCAGCAGCCGCAACACAGGGGCGCACCAAGAGACCCAGTACTTC.